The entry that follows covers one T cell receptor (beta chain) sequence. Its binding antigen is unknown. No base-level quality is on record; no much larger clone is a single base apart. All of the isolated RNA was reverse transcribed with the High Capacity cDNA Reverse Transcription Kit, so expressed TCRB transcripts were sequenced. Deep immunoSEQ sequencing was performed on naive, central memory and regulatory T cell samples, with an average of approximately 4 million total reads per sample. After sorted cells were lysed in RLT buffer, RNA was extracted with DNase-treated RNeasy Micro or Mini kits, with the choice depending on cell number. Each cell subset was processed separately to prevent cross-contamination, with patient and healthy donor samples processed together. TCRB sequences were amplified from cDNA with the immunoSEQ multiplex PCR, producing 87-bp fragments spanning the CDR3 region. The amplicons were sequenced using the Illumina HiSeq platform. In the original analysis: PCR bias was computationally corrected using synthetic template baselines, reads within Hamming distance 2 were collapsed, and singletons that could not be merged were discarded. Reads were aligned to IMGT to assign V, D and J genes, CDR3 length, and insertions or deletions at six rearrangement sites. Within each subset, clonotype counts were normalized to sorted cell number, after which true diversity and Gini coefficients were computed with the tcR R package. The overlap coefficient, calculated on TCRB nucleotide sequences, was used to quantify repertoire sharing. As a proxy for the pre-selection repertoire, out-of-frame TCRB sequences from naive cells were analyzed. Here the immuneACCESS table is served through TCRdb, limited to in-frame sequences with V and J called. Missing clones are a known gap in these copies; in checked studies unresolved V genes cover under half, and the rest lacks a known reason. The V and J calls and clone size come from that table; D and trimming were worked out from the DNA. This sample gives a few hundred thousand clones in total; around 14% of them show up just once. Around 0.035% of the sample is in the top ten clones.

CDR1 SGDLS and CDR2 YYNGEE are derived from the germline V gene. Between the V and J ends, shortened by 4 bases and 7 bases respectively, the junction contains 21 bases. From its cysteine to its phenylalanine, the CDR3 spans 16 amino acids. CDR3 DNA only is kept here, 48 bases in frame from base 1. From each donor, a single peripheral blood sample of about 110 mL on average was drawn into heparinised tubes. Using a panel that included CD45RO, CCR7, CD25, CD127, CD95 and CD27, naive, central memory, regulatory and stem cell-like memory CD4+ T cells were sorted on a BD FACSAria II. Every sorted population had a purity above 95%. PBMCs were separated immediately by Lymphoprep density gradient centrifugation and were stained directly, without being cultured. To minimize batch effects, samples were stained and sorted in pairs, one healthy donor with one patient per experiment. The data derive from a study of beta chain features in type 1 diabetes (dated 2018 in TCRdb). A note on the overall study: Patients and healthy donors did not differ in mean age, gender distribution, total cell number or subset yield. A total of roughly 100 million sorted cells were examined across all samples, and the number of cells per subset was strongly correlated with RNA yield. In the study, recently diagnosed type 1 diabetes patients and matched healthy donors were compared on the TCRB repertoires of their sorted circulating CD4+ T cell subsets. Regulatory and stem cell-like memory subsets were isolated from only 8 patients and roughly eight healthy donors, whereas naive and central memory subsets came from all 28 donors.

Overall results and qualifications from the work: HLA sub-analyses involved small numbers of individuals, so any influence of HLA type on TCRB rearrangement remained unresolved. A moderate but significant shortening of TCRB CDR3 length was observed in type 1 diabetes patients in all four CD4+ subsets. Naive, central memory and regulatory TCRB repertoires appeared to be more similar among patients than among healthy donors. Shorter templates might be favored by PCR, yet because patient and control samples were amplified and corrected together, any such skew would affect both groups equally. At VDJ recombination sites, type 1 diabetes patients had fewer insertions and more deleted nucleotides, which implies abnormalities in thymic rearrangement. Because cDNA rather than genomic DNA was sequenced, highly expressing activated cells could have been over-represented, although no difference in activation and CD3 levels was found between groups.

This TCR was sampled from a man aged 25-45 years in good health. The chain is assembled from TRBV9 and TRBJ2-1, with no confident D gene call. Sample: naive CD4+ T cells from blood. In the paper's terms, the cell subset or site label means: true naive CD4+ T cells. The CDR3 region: CASSLMGIQPRNEQFF. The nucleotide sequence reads TGTGCCAGCAGCCTTATGGGGATACAGCCACGGAATGAGCAGTTCTTC.